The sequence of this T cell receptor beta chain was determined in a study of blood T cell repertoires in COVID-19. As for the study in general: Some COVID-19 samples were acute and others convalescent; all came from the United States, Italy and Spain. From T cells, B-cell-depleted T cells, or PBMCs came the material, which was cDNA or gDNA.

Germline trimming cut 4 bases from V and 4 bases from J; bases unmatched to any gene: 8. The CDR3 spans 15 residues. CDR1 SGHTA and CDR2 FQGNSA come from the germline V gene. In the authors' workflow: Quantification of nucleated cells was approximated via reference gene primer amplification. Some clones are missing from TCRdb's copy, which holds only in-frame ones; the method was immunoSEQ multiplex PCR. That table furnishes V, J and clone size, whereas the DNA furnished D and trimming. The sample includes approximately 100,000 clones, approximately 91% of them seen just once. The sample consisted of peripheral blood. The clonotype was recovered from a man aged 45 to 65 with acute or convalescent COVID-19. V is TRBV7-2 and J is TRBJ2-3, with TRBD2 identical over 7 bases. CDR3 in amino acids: CASSSRLASADTQYF. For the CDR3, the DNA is TGTGCCAGCAGCTCGAGACTAGCCTCCGCAGATACGCAGTATTTT.